The 26 T cell receptor beta chains below come from one sample, sequenced in a study of T cells expressing NK-cell markers. TCRdb processed the 5' RACE reads again and assigns one entry to each CDR3 protein, with no DNA. The table lists 200,000 to 300,000 distinct CDR3 sequences. The sample was blood T cells: a sorted CD56 or NKG2C T cell subset, CD4+ or CD8+ T cells, or bulk PBMC T cells (not recorded which). The source is a man between 18 and 29 years old in good health.

The chain recombines TRBV18 with TRBJ1-1. The germline V gene encodes CDR1 KGHSH and CDR2 LQKENI. This CDR3 has 17 amino acids. The CDR3 spells CASSPLVREPLNTEAFF.

The chain uses TRBV19 and TRBJ1-4. The CDR3 has 14 amino acids. The germline CDR1 and CDR2 sequences are LNHDA and SQIVND (reference sequence). CDR3 loop: CASGGAAANEKLFF.

The chain employs TRBV9 and TRBJ1-2; TCRdb proposes TRBD1, but this gene call is untestable without DNA. CDR3 length equals 13 residues. Germline loops: CDR1 SGDLS, CDR2 YYNGEE. Here the CDR3 reads CASSVAQGYGYTF.

The chain employs TRBV7-2 and TRBJ1-1; TCRdb calls TRBD1, which cannot be checked without DNA. The CDR3 sequence is 12 residues long. CDR1 and CDR2 from the germline V gene are SGHTA and FQGNSA. CDR3 residues: CASRQGGSEAFF.

The chain links TRBV4-1 to TRBJ2-1; TCRdb gives TRBD2 as the D gene, but with no DNA this cannot be confirmed. Germline values: CDR1 MGHRA, CDR2 YSYEKL. The CDR3 length is 16 residues. This CDR3 reads CASSQGWSGSYNEQFF.

V and J are TRBV6-1 and TRBJ2-2; TCRdb picks TRBD1, but there is no DNA to check that call. Per the germline V gene, CDR1 is MNHNS and CDR2 is SASEGT. The CDR3 spans 15 residues. CDR3 protein: CASRLDSTNTGELFF.

The rearrangement links TRBV29-1 to TRBJ2-5; no DNA is available, so the TRBD1 call from TCRdb remains unchecked. The CDR3 is 13 amino acids. CDR1 and CDR2 (germline): SQVTM, ANQGSEA. CDR3 sequence reads: CSVLPDGAETQYF. Full variable domain (outside the CDR3, taken from reference TRBV29-1 and TRBJ2-5): SAVISQKPSRDICQRGTSLTIQCQVDSQVTMMFWYRQQPGQSLTLIATANQGSEATYESGFVIDKFPISRPNLTFSTLTVSNMSPEDSSIYLCSVLPDGAETQYFGPGTRLLVL.

The V call is TRBV7-9, the J call TRBJ2-2. Per the germline V gene, CDR1 is SEHNR and CDR2 is FQNEAQ (reference sequence). CDR3 size: 14 residues. The CDR3: CASSLALNTGELFF.

The genes are TRBV7-8 and TRBJ2-3; TCRdb's D call of TRBD1 is untestable without DNA. Germline loops: CDR1 SGHVS, CDR2 FQNEAQ. This CDR3 is built from 12 residues. CDR3 residues: CASSPGQDTQYF.

This chain uses TRBV19 with TRBJ1-1; TCRdb reports TRBD1, a call that lacks DNA to check it against. Germline lookup yields CDR1 LNHDA and CDR2 SQIVND (reference sequence). CDR3 length: 13 amino acids. The CDR3 reads CASKETVNTEAFF.

J is TRBJ1-2 and V is TRBV4-3. This CDR3 is built from 14 residues. Looked up from germline, CDR1 is LGHNA and CDR2 is YSLEER. The CDR3 sequence: CASSQVEGPYGYTF.

The gene calls are TRBV12-3 or TRBV12-4 and TRBJ2-3. This CDR3 spans 15 amino acids. The CDR3 reads CASSARATSTDTQYF.

V gene TRBV7-9 combines with J gene TRBJ1-2; as DNA is missing, the TRBD1 call by TCRdb cannot be tested. This CDR3 contains 13 residues. Germline CDR1 is SEHNR and CDR2 is FQNEAQ (reference sequence). CDR3 sequence: CASSSQGNYGYTF.

The chain uses TRBV5-4 and TRBJ2-7; TCRdb selects TRBD2, and the lack of DNA leaves this call unchecked. The CDR3 contains 13 residues. Germline loops: CDR1 SGHNT, CDR2 YYREEE (reference sequence). The CDR3 spells CASSFPGIDEQYF. Using reference TRBV5-4 and TRBJ2-7 for the parts outside the CDR3, the full variable domain is ETGVTQSPTHLIKTRGQQVTLRCSSQSGHNTVSWYQQALGQGPQFIFQYYREEENGRGNFPPRFSGLQFPNYSSELNVNALELDDSALYLCASSFPGIDEQYFGPGTRLTVT.

CDR3 sequence reads: CSAWGATPDYEKLFF. The V call is TRBV29-1, the J call TRBJ1-4; TCRdb's D gene call, TRBD1, goes unchecked for lack of DNA. This CDR3 is 15 amino acids long. Germline CDR1 and CDR2: SQVTM and ANQGSEA.

CDR3 in amino acids: CASSNDWTDEQFF. The rearrangement uses TRBV6-6 and TRBJ2-1. The CDR3 has 13 amino acids. The V gene's germline CDR1 is MNHNY and CDR2 SVGAGI (reference sequence).

V gene TRBV20-1 combines with J gene TRBJ2-1; TCRdb indicates TRBD2, and absent DNA this call remains unverified. Germline CDR1 is DFQATT and CDR2 is SNEGSKA (reference sequence). CDR3 length equals 15 residues. The CDR3 region is CSASSGGGIYNEQFF.

This chain connects TRBV29-1 to TRBJ2-7. Per germline, CDR1 SQVTM and CDR2 ANQGSEA. The CDR3 extends over 12 amino acids. The chain's CDR3 is CSVEASDYEQYF.

J is TRBJ2-3 and V is TRBV27; TCRdb names TRBD1, which stays unverified in the absence of DNA. In germline, CDR1 is MNHEY, CDR2 SMNVEV (reference sequence). This CDR3 has 19 residues. This CDR3 reads CASSLPGTVSHPATDTQYF.

The rearrangement links TRBV6-2 or TRBV6-3 to TRBJ1-2. From germline, CDR1 is MNHEY and CDR2 SVGEGT. This CDR3 spans 15 amino acids. The CDR3 sequence: CASRNNILSNYGYTF.

V usage is TRBV24-1 and J usage is TRBJ2-3. Germline V lookup: CDR1 KGHDR, CDR2 SFDVKD. The CDR3 sequence is 13 residues long. CDR3 sequence: CATSDFGEDTQYF.

The CDR3: CASSLVGLAEETQYF. The rearrangement joins TRBV12-3 or TRBV12-4 to TRBJ2-5; TCRdb outputs TRBD2, but without DNA this stays unchecked. The CDR3 is 15 residues long.

The chain is built from TRBV5-1 and TRBJ2-5; absent DNA, TCRdb's TRBD2 call cannot be checked. The germline CDR1 and CDR2 sequences are SGHRS and YFSETQ. CDR3 size: 16 residues. The CDR3 sequence is CASSLGGTSGRETQYF. Full variable domain (remainder filled in from reference TRBV5-1 and TRBJ2-5): KAGVTQTPRYLIKTRGQQVTLSCSPISGHRSVSWYQQTPGQGLQFLFEYFSETQRNKGNFPGRFSGRQFSNSRSEMNVSTLELGDSALYLCASSLGGTSGRETQYFGPGTRLLVL.

The chain carries TRBV20-1 and TRBJ2-1; as DNA is missing, the TRBD1 call by TCRdb cannot be tested. The CDR3 has 15 amino acids. Germline loops: CDR1 DFQATT, CDR2 SNEGSKA (reference sequence). CDR3: CSASVSGQVYNEQFF.

V is TRBV11-2 and J is TRBJ2-1; the D gene TCRdb calls, TRBD2, cannot be checked with no DNA. This CDR3 has 16 residues. Germline CDR1 and CDR2: SGHAT and FQNNGV. The CDR3 here is CASSLTGGRAVDEQFF.

This rearrangement joins TRBV12-3 or TRBV12-4 to TRBJ1-2; there is no DNA to check the TCRdb D call of TRBD1. The CDR3 is 14 residues long. Here the CDR3 reads CASSSRTVNYGYTF.